The text below deals with one TCR beta chain. Its antigen is unknown. CDR1 SGHTA and CDR2 FQGNSA come from the germline V gene. The CDR3 has 12 residues. Trimming removed 5 bases at V and 8 bases at J, with 10 bases between. The sample is drawn from a study of a mutant IDH1 vaccine in newly diagnosed glioma. Across the study: A roughly 62% male, approximately 38% female split and a mean age of about 44 years characterized treated patients.

Time point denoted: baseline, week 1 (first vaccination visit). As for treatment: pre-vaccination baseline after standard-of-care therapy. Study findings and constraints: Induction of immune responses by the vaccine occurred in more than 85% of patients.

Repertoires were generated with immunoSEQ multiplex PCR, while TCRdb's copy carries only in-frame clones and drops some. The profile shows 80,000 to 100,000 clones, approximately 80% of them singletons. The V gene is TRBV7-2, the J gene TRBJ2-1; D possibly corresponds to TRBD2 (5 bases). The receptor's source is a middle-aged man with glioma. Some clones in this sample may be carry-over from other donors' samples. The sample here was PBMCs, taken from a glioma patient treated with radiotherapy, temozolomide or both. The CDR3 protein is CASSKLGYEQFF. The CDR3 region has the DNA TGTGCCAGCAGCAAACTAGGGTATGAGCAGTTCTTC.